This T cell receptor (beta chain) was retrieved from a study of CD8+ T cells in alopecia areata. Study-wide results and limits: Because one nonresponder was included, the link of baseline CD8+ expansion to response is considered uncertain.

With regard to this clone: Its specificity is unknown.

Investigators isolated RNA and reverse transcribed it into cDNA to act as the sequencing template. Method: immunoSEQ multiplex PCR; TCRdb's copy keeps in-frame clones and lacks some. This repertoire shows 90,000 to 100,000 clones, around 55% found once; its top ten account for around 15%. The CDR3 is made up of 16 amino acids. The V gene lost 0 bases and the J gene lost 3 bases, with 13 bases spanning the gap. Germline CDR1 and CDR2: MDHEN and SYDVKM. Treatment meaning: oral pan-JAK inhibitor, 5-10 mg twice daily. The sequence was obtained from a human donor with alopecia areata. The rearrangement joins TRBV28 to TRBJ2-3; D may be TRBD2 (6 bases). This sample comprised CD8+ T cells sorted from blood, obtained at week 4, from a patient treated with tofacitinib. The CDR3 is CASSLWGLLGTDTQYF. DNA of the CDR3: TGTGCCAGCAGTTTATGGGGACTTCTGGGGACAGATACGCAGTATTTT.